This TCR beta chain originates from a study of blood T cell repertoires in COVID-19 (dated by TCRdb to the early 2020s). Background for the entire study: Samples covering the acute and convalescent phases of COVID-19 were provided by collaborators in the United States, Italy and Spain. The material from the prospective study consisted of cDNA or gDNA derived from T cells, B-cell-depleted T cells, or PBMCs. The dataset comprised deeply sampled blood TCRbeta repertoires from subjects exposed to, actively infected with, or recovered from COVID-19. The repertoires were released in a freely available public database intended as a resource for research on the immune response to SARS-CoV-2. Samples came from the ongoing ImmuneRACE study (first 160 participants) plus 1,254 subjects from 6 global collaborators. The sample metadata nearly always contained a de-identified subject ID, COVID-19 status, age in years and sex. Where HLA class I and class II types were available, the types were taken from metadata supplied by the sample provider, not from assay-based typing. Summary of the overall study and its limitations: The amount of clinical and demographic metadata varied by source and participant and was provided uncurated.

Each collaborating institution followed its own protocols to collect whole blood in K2EDTA tubes. Collaborator samples were shipped for TCRbeta analysis as frozen whole blood, isolated PBMCs, or DNA extracted from either sample type. With regard to this clone: The antigen it recognizes is unknown. Per-base qualities were not stored, and no clone one base away is much larger.

TCRbeta CDR3 regions were amplified from genomic DNA by means of the immunoSEQ Assay, a bias-controlled multiplex PCR. The study's own analysis went as follows. Within the assay, amplification of reference gene primers was used to estimate how many nucleated cells each sample contained. To quantify the absolute abundance of each unique TCRbeta CDR3 rearrangement, sequence reads were collapsed and filtered. For each sample, productive Simpson clonality was calculated by taking the square root of Simpson's diversity index across productive rearrangements. The source is immuneACCESS, and TCRdb retained only in-frame sequences with V and J called. Part of the clones is not carried over; for the studies checked, unresolved V genes explain less than half of this, and the remainder is unexplained. V and J calls and clone size follow that table, whereas D and trimming were derived from the DNA. The sample contains 85,000 to 120,000 clones, less than 85% of them found a single time. 14% to 15% of the sample lies in the top ten.

For CDR1 and CDR2, the germline V gene (reference sequence) lists GTSNPN and SVGIG. The germline V end is reduced by 7 bases and the J end by 10 bases; junction bases left unmatched: 14. Measured from the cysteine to the phenylalanine, the CDR3 is 13 residues long. Only the CDR3 portion is preserved as DNA: 39 bases, with reading frame beginning at the first base. Sample: peripheral blood. This receptor was identified in a woman aged 60 to 75 with acute or convalescent COVID-19. The chain is encoded by TRBV30 joined to TRBJ1-1, and 8 junctional nucleotides match TRBD1. The CDR3 region: CASNAGGATTAFF. The nucleotides read TGTGCCTCGAACGCAGGGGGCGCGACGACAGCTTTCTTT.